This TCR beta chain was observed in a study of blood T cell repertoires in COVID-19. This table comes from immunoSEQ multiplex PCR, and its TCRdb copy is limited to in-frame clones, with some not included. Of 150,000 to 200,000 clones listed, roughly 89% are singletons. The germline gives CDR1 MDHEN, CDR2 SYDVKM. Trimming at V came to 6 bases and at J to 9 bases, leaving 8 bases not matched to a gene. The CDR3 covers 15 residues. The chain is built from TRBV28 and TRBJ2-1; 13 bases match TRBD2. Material for sequencing was peripheral blood. This TCR was recovered from a man between 50 and 59 years old with acute or convalescent COVID-19. This CDR3 reads CASSRRTSGRPEQFF. In DNA, the CDR3 is TGTGCCAGCAGCCGTCGGACTAGCGGGAGACCTGAGCAGTTCTTC.